The sequence of this T cell receptor (beta chain) was determined in a study of cytomegalovirus exposure and HLA in healthy donors. The study ran its PCR with 60 Vbeta and 13 Jbeta primers. Data came from immunoSEQ multiplex PCR; TCRdb stores just in-frame clones and leaves some out. The sample shows some 120,000 clones, 70% to 75% of them seen only once. This CDR3 is 15 amino acids long. Germline V gene lookup returns CDR1 MGHDK and CDR2 SYGVNS. The V end was cut by 5 bases, the J end by 0 bases, with 8 bases between. The rearrangement uses TRBV25-1 and TRBJ1-6, with D unresolved. Input material: PBMCs. This clonotype was sampled from a man between 25 and 39 years old in good health and CMV-seronegative. The CDR3 reads CASSTVSSYNSPLHF. The CDR3 nucleotides read TGTGCCAGCAGTACGGTGAGCTCCTATAATTCACCCCTCCACTTT. The variable domain in full, with the rest retrieved from reference TRBV25-1 and TRBJ1-6, is EADIYQTPRYLVIGTGKKITLECSQTMGHDKMYWYQQDPGMELHLIHYSYGVNSTEKGDLSSESTVSRIRTEHFPLTLESARPSHTSQYLCASSTVSSYNSPLHFGNGTRLTVT.